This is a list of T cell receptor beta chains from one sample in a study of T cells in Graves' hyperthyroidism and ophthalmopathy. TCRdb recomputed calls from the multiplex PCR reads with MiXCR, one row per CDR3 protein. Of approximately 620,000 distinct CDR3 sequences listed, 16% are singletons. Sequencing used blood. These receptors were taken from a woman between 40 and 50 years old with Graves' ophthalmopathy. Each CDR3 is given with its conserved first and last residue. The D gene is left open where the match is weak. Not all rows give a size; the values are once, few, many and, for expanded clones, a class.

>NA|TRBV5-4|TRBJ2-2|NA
TGTGCCAGCAGCTTGGGTGGGGGGCGCATCACCGGGGAGCTGTTTTTT
CASSLGGGRITGELFF
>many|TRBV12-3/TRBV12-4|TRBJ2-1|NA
TGTGCCAGCAGTCTAGGAGGGCAGCGACGCAATGAGCAGTTCTTC
CASSLGGQRRNEQFF
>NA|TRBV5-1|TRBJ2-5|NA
TGCGCCAGCAGCCTGGACGGACGGAGCAAGGAGACCCAGTACTTC
CASSLDGRSKETQYF
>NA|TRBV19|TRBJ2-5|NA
TGTGCCAGTAGTATTAGGGCAGAAGAGACCCAGTACTTC
CASSIRAEETQYF
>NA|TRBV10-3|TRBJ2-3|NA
TGTGCCATCAGTGACAAGCCCCGCACAGATACGCAGTATTTT
CAISDKPRTDTQYF
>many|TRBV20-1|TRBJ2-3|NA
TGCAGTCCGACCTGGGGAGATACGCAGTATTTT
CSPTWGDTQYF
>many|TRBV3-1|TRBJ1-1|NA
TGTGCCAGCGCCAGCGGCTTGAACACTGAAGCTTTCTTT
CASASGLNTEAFF
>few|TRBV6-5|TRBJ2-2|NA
TGTGCCAGCAGTTACTCGTTGGACCGCCTCACCGGGGAGCTGTTTTTT
CASSYSLDRLTGELFF
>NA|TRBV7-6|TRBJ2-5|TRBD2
TGTGCCAGCAGCTTATTGAACGTGGGACTAGGGCGGGAGACCCAGTACTTC
CASSLLNVGLGRETQYF
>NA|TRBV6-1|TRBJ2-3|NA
TGTGCCAGCATGGCTAGGAGCACAGATACGCAGTATTTT
CASMARSTDTQYF
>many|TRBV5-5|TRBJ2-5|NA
TGTGCCAGCAGCTCTTACCTGGGAGAGACCCAGTACTTC
CASSSYLGETQYF